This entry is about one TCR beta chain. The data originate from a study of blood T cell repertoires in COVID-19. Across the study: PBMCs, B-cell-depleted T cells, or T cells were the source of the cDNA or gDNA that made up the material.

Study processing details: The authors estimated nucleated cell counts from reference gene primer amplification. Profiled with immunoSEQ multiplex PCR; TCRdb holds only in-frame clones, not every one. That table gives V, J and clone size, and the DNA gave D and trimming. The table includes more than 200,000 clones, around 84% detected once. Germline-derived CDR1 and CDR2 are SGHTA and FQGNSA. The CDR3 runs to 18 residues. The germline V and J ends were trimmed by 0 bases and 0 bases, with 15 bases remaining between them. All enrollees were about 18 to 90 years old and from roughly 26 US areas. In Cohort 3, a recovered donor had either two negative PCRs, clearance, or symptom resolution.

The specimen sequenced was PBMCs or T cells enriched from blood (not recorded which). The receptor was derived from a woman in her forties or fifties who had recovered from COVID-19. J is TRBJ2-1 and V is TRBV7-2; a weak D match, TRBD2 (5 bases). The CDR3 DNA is TGTGCCAGCAGCTTAGCGGGTTGGGGAGCGAGCTCCTACAATGAGCAGTTCTTC. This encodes CASSLAGWGASSYNEQFF.